The clone carrying this T cell receptor (beta chain) appeared a few times. Its antigen is unidentified. Sorting for CD4+ CD45RA- CD25- cells yielded memory conventional CD4 T cells. Each CDR3 protein is one row after TCRdb ran MiXCR on the bulk RNA-seq reads. The sample lists about 1,300 distinct CDR3 sequences, roughly 63% occurring once. This record belongs to a study of draining lymph node invasion in breast cancer. Overall study findings and caveats: In only two patients could the tumor top-100 clones be tracked. Same TCR in Treg and Tconv subsets: suggestive, not proof, of shared origin.

V was trimmed by 4 bases and J by 2 bases, leaving 15 bases between them. CDR3 length: 16 amino acids. The V gene's germline CDR1 is SGHDT and CDR2 YYEEEE. The sequence was obtained from a female donor with luminal breast cancer. The sample taken for sequencing was sorted memory CD4+ effector T cells from the tumor. The V gene is TRBV5-6, the J gene TRBJ1-4; D uncertain. The CDR3: CASSPRLLGTNEKLFF. CDR3 DNA: TGTGCCAGCAGCCCTCGACTACTTGGGACTAATGAAAAACTGTTTTTT. The full variable domain, its missing parts supplied by reference TRBV5-6 and TRBJ1-4, is DAGVTQSPTHLIKTRGQQVTLRCSPKSGHDTVSWYQQALGQGPQFIFQYYEEEERQRGNFPDRFSGHQFPNYSSELNVNALLLGDSALYLCASSPRLLGTNEKLFFGSGTQLSVL.